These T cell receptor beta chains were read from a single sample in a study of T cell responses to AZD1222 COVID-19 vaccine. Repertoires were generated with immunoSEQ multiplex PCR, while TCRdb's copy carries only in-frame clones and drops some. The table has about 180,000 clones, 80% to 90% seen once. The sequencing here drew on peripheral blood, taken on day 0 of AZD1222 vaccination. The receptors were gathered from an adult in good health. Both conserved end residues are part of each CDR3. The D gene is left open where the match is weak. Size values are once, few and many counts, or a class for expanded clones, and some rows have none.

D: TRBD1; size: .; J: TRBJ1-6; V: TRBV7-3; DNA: TGTGCCAGCAGTCGGACAGGGTCGGATTCACCCCTCCACTTT; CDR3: CASSRTGSDSPLHF
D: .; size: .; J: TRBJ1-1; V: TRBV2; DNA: TGTGCCAGCAGAGGGGCGTGGGGAGGCACTGAAGCTTTCTTT; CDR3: CASRGAWGGTEAFF
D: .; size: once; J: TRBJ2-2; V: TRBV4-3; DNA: TGCGCCAGCAGCCAAGATTCAGTTCTGGGGGGGCTAAACACCGGGGAGCTGTTTTTT; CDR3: CASSQDSVLGGLNTGELFF
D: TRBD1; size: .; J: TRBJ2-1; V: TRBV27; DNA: TGTGCCAGCACCGAGCGGACAGGGGGTAGGAAGAATGAGCAGTTCTTC; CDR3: CASTERTGGRKNEQFF
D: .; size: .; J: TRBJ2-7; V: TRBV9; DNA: TGTGCCAGCAGCGCGGACCTTTCCGAGCAGTACTTC; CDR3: CASSADLSEQYF
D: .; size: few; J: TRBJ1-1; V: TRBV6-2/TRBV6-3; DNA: TGTGCCAGCAGTTACGGGGGCGTGGGGATTTCAGCTTTCTTT; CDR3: CASSYGGVGISAFF
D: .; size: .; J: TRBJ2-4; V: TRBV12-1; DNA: TGTGCCAGCAGCTTTGATCCCAAGGGGGGCCAAATAGCCAAAAACATTCAGTACTTC; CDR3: CASSFDPKGGQIAKNIQYF
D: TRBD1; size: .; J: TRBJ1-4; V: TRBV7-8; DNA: TGTGCCAGCAGCTTAGGGGGACAGCGATATGAAAAACTGTTTTTT; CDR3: CASSLGGQRYEKLFF
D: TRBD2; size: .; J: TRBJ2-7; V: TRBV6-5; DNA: TGTGCCAGCAGCCTAGCGGGGGACTCCTACGAGCAGTACTTC; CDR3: CASSLAGDSYEQYF
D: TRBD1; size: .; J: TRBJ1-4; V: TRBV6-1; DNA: TGTGCCAGCAGTAGGGACAGGGTGGCTGAAAAACTGTTTTTT; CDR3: CASSRDRVAEKLFF
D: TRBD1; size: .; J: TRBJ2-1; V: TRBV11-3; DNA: TGTGCCAGCAGCTCCCGGGACAGGGCAAGGCACAATGAGCAGTTCTTC; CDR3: CASSSRDRARHNEQFF
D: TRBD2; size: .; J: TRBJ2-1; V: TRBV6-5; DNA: TGTGCCAGCCGACTAGCGGGGAAGGATGAGCAGTTCTTC; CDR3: CASRLAGKDEQFF
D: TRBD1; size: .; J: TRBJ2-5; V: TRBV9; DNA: TGTGCCAGCAGCGCCCCGGGACAGGGGCCCAAACAGTACTTC; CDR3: CASSAPGQGPKQYF